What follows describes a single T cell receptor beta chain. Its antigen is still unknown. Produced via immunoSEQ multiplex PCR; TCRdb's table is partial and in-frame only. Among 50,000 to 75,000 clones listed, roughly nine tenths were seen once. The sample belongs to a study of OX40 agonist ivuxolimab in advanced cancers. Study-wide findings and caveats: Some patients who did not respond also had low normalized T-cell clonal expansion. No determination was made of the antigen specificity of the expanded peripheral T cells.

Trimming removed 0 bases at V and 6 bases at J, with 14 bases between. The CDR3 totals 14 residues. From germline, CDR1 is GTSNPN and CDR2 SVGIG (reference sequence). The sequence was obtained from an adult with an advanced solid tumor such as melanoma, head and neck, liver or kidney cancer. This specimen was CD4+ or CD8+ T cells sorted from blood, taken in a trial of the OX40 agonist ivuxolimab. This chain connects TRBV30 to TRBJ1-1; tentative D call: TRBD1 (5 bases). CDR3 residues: CAWSVIQAIPEAFF. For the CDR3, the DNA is TGTGCCTGGAGTGTAATACAGGCCATTCCTGAAGCTTTCTTT.